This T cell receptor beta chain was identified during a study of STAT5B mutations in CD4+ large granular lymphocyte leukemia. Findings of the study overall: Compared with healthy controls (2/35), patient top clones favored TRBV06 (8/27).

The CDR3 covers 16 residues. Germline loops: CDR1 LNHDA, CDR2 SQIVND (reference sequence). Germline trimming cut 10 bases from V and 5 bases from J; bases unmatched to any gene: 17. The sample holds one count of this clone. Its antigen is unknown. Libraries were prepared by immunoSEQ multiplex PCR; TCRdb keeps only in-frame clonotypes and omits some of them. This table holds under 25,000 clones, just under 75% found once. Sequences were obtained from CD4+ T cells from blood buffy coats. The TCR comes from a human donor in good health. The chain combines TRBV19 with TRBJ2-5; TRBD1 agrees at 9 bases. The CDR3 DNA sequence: TGTGCCACTAAGGACAGGGGCGACCCTCCCCACGAGACCCAGTACTTC. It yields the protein CATKDRGDPPHETQYF.